Sequencing of this TCR beta chain was carried out in a study of shared clonotypes between healthy human individuals. Background on the study: Per donor, three plates held CD4 naive cells, three held CD4 memory, two held CD8 naive and one held CD8 memory.

The trim removed 2 bases at V and 15 bases at J, leaving 13 bases unmatched. The CDR3 has 14 amino acids. Germline CDR1 reads GTSNPN; CDR2 reads SVGIG (reference sequence). The data were produced by immunoSEQ multiplex PCR, yet TCRdb's version contains in-frame clones alone and is incomplete. The table lists over 850,000 clones, around 78% of them singletons. The sequence was collected from a young man in good health. Some clones in this sample may be carry-over from other donors' samples. Sequenced sample: memory CD4+ T cells from PBMCs. Subset noted: CD45RA-negative fraction. The chain links TRBV30 to TRBJ2-2; 9 bases map to TRBD2. CDR3 loop: CAWSPSRREGRMFF. DNA for the CDR3: TGTGCCTGGAGTCCCTCAAGGCGGGAGGGCCGTATGTTTTTT. The complete variable domain, with remaining parts taken from reference TRBV30 and TRBJ2-2, reads SQTIHQWPATLVQPVGSPLSLECTVEGTSNPNLYWYRQAAGRGLQLLFYSVGIGQISSEVPQNLSASRPQDRQFILSSKKLLLSDSGFYLCAWSPSRREGRMFFGEGSRLTVL.